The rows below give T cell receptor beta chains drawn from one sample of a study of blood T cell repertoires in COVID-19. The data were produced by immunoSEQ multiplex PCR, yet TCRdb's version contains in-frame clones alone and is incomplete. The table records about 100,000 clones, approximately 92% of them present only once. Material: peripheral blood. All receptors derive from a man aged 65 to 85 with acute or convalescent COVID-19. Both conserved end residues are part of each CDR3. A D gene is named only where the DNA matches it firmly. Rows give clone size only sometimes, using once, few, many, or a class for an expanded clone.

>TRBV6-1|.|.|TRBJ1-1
TGTGCCAGCAGTGAACGGGGGGGGAACACTGAAGCTTTCTTT
CASSERGGNTEAFF
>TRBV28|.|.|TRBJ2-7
TGTGCCAGCATGGCAAGACTTCCCTACGAGCAGTACTTC
CASMARLPYEQYF
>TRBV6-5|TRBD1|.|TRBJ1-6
TGTGCCAGCAGTCCCCGGACAGGGAATTCACCCCTCCACTTT
CASSPRTGNSPLHF
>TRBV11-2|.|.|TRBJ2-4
TGTGCCAGCAGCTTAGCCCCCGGTCTAGCCAAAAACATTCAGTACTTC
CASSLAPGLAKNIQYF
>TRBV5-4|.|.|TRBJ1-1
TGTGCCACCCATCACCGGGACAACTTGAACACTGAAGCTTTCTTT
CATHHRDNLNTEAFF
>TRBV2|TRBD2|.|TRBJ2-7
TGTGCCAGCAGGGGACTAGCGGGAGTTATGGTTTACGAGCAGTACTTC
CASRGLAGVMVYEQYF
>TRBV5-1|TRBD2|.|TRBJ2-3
TGCGCCAGCAGCTTGGGCGCTTTAGCGGGGTCCACAGATACGCAGTATTTT
CASSLGALAGSTDTQYF
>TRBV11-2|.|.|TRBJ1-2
TGTGCCAGCAGCTTAGAGACAGCTAATAACTATGGCTACACCTTC
CASSLETANNYGYTF
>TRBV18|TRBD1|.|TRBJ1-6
TGTGCCAGCTCGGGACAGGGGTTAAACTCACCCCTCCACTTT
CASSGQGLNSPLHF
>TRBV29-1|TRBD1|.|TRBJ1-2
TGCAGCGTTGGTCCTACAGGGGTAGGTGGCTACACCTTC
CSVGPTGVGGYTF
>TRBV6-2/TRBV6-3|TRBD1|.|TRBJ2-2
TGTGCCAGCAGTTTATCACAGGGGCGAGGGGAGCTGTTTTTT
CASSLSQGRGELFF
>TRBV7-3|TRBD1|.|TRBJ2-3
TGTGCCAGCAGCCTCCGGCGACTTACAGGGGCGCACACAGATACGCAGTATTTT
CASSLRRLTGAHTDTQYF
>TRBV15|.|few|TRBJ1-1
TGTGCCACCAGCAGAGGAGGCGGGGGAAACACTGAAGCTTTCTTT
CATSRGGGGNTEAFF
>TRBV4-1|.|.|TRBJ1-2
TGCGCCAGCAGCCAAGATGTCGCAGGTTACTATGGCTACACCTTC
CASSQDVAGYYGYTF
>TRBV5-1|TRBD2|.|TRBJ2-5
TGCGCCAGCAGCTTGGTACCGGGACTAGCGGGAGGGCCTCAAGAGACCCAGTACTTC
CASSLVPGLAGGPQETQYF
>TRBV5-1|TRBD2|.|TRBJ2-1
TGCGCCAGCAGCTTGGCGGGACTAGATGTCAATGAGCAGTTCTTC
CASSLAGLDVNEQFF
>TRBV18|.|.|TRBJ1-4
TGTGCCAGCTCAGAGGTGTCAAGAGAACACTTATCAAAACTGTTTTTT
CASSEVSREHLSKLFF
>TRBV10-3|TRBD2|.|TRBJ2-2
TGTGCCATCAGTGAGTTGGGGACTAGTAAGAACACCGGGGAGCTGTTTTTT
CAISELGTSKNTGELFF
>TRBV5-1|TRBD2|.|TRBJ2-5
TGCGCCAGCAGCTTAGCGGGGGGGCCCGGGACCCAGTACTTC
CASSLAGGPGTQYF
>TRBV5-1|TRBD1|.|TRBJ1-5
TGCGCCAGCAGGGCCGGGACAGGGGTCTCCATTTCGTATCAGCCCCAGCATTTT
CASRAGTGVSISYQPQHF
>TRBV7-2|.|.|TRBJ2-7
TGTGCCAGCAGCCTGGGCCAGCTGGGGGGATCCTACGAGCAGTACTTC
CASSLGQLGGSYEQYF
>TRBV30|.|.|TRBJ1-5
TGTGCCTGGAGTGATCAGGGGTTGGGCAATCAGCCCCAGCATTTT
CAWSDQGLGNQPQHF
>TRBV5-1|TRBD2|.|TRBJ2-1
TGCGCCAGCAGCCCCTATTGGGAGGGCAATGAGCAGTTCTTC
CASSPYWEGNEQFF
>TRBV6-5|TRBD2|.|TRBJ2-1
TGTGCCAGCAGTTACATGGGCGGGAGAAATGAGCAGTTCTTC
CASSYMGGRNEQFF
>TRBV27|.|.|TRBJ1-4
TGTGCCAGCAGTTCCATGGGGCGGATTTCGAATGAAAAACTGTTTTTT
CASSSMGRISNEKLFF
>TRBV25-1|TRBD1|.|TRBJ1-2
TGTGCCAGCAGTAAGTCCGGGACAGGGCATAACTATGGCTACACCTTC
CASSKSGTGHNYGYTF
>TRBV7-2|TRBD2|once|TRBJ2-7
TGTGCCAGCAGCTTATGGGGACTAGCGGTGTCCTACGAGCAGTACTTC
CASSLWGLAVSYEQYF
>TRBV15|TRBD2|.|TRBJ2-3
TGTGCCACCAGCAGAGCCCGGGTAGCGGGGGGCTACACAGATACGCAGTATTTT
CATSRARVAGGYTDTQYF
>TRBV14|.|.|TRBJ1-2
TGTGCCAGCAGCCCCCGCAGGGATGGTGGCTACACCTTC
CASSPRRDGGYTF
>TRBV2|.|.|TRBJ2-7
TGTGCCAGCGAGATTTCCTACGAGCAGTACTTC
CASEISYEQYF
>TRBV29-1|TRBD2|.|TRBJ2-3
TGCAGCGTTGACCCCAGCGGGGGGTTGACAGATACGCAGTATTTT
CSVDPSGGLTDTQYF
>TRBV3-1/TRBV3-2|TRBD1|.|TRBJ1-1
TGTGCCAGCAGCCAATATACGGGACAGACGAACACTGAAGCTTTCTTT
CASSQYTGQTNTEAFF
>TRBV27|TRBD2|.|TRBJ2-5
TGTGCCAGCAGTCCCAGGACTAGCGGGGGAACGGGCCAGTACTTC
CASSPRTSGGTGQYF
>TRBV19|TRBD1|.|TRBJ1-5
TGTGCCAGTAGTCCAGGACTGACAGGGAGAAGCAATCAGCCCCAGCATTTT
CASSPGLTGRSNQPQHF
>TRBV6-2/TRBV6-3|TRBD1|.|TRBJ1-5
TGTGCCAGCAGTCGGACAGGTCACAATCAGCCCCAGCATTTT
CASSRTGHNQPQHF
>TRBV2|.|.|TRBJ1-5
TGTGCCAGCAGAGACTCAGGAGGAAGCAATCAGCCCCAGCATTTT
CASRDSGGSNQPQHF